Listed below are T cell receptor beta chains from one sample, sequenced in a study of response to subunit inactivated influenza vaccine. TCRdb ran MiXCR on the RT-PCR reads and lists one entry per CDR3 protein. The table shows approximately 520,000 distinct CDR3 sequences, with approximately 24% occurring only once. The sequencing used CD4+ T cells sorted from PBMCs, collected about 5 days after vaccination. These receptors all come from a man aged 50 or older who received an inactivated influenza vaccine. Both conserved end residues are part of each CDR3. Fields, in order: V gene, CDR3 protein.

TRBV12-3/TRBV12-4 CASTRSAMHNEQFF
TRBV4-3 CASSQIRDTRYEQYF
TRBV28 CASRVQQETQYF
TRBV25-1 CASSATGTSGSGWYTGELFF
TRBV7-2 CASSLSGGYTDTQYF
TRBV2 CASSVLGGSGSGELFF
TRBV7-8 CASSSNMVGPRNEQFF
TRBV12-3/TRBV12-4 CASSSRGTDTQYF
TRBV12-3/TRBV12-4 CASMSSGGALSYF
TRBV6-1 CASSDRTTMVRYEQYF
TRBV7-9 CASRKQGATNEKLFF
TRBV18 CASSPRQGLGTDTQYF
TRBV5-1 CASSLGWGDTEAFF
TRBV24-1 CATSRTANEKLFF
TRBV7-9 CASRAETDYLYNEQFF
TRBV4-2 CASSQNPEGEQYF
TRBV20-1 CSARVYRESSYEQYF
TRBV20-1 CSARGQGRRPLHF
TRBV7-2 CASSSKSNQPQHF
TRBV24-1 CATSGVTGSYNEQFF
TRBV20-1 CSARSPRGQGTEAFF
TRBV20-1 CSASLAAKIYEQYF
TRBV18 CASCRSGTGELFF
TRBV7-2 CASSLANSGGVGGTQYF
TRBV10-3 CAISGAGRHTEAFF
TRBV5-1 CASSSKPGGTEAFF
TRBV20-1 CSARDVGGGKTQYF
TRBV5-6 CASIPPPGQGPFSYNEQFF
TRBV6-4 CASSSWSGELFF
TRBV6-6 CASRGTVVSPLHF
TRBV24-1 CATSGTILAGSYNEQFF
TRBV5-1 CASSLGLAVSYNEQFF
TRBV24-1 CATSETGTSATDTQYF
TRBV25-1 CASRSGPLAGEQFF
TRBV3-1 CASGGLTGELFF
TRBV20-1 CSANNRVWDTDTQYF
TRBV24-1 CATSDGVDQPQHF
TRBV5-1 CASFPEPSDNEQFF
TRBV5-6 CASSFWQGSFLTF
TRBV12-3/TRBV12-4 CASRRTGGNEKLFF
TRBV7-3 CASSQTGDSYEQYF
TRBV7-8 CASSKDKSSYEQYF
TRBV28 CASRNTGGPFSDTQYF
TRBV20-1 CSARGGGTGNKEPQHF
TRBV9 CASNGGSGTDTQYF
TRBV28 CASSLYGASNTGELFF
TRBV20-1 CSARDRNSYEQYF